This T cell receptor (beta chain) was profiled in a study of PD-1 blockade in classical Hodgkin lymphoma. This CDR3 contains 17 residues. Unmatched junction bases numbered 9, after V lost 5 bases and J lost 2 bases. Per germline, CDR1 SNHLY and CDR2 FYNNEI. There was relapse after autologous stem cell transplantation in every patient, and there was variation in brentuximab vedotin exposure. Generated by immunoSEQ multiplex PCR, the TCRdb table keeps only in-frame clones and is missing some. The table lists some 22,000 clones, 80% of them singletons. This clonotype was sampled from a human donor with classical Hodgkin lymphoma. The starting material was peripheral blood mononuclear cells (PBMCs), obtained before the second cycle of nivolumab. This chain connects TRBV2 to TRBJ2-7; TRBD2 agrees at 13 bases. This CDR3 reads CASSRLGLAGEAYEQYF. CDR3 nucleotides: TGTGCCAGCAGTCGACTAGGACTAGCGGGAGAGGCCTACGAGCAGTACTTC.